This T cell receptor beta chain was identified during a study of radiotherapy plus CTLA-4 blockade in lung cancer. The repertoire was sequenced with immunoSEQ multiplex PCR; TCRdb's copy has only in-frame clones and lacks some. This table holds 100,000 to 150,000 clones, more than 80% found once. The length of the CDR3 is 14 residues. CDR1 MNHEY and CDR2 SVGAGI come from the germline V gene. V lost 4 bases and J lost 7; bases outside the gene matches: 7. Patients in the study, people with chemo-refractory metastatic non-small-cell lung cancer, received focal radiation plus ipilimumab CTLA-4 blockade.

The receptor was isolated from a human donor with non-small cell lung cancer that progressed on radiotherapy plus ipilimumab. The chain uses TRBV6-5 and TRBJ1-5, with 7 bases that match TRBD1. The sequencing used peripheral blood, collected from a patient treated with radiotherapy plus ipilimumab. The CDR3 DNA sequence: TGTGCCAGCAGTTCTAGACAGGGTTGGCAGCCCCAGCATTTT. Protein: CASSSRQGWQPQHF.